These 13 T cell receptor beta chains came from one sample sequenced in a study of T-cell reconstitution after alpha-beta-depleted transplantation in children. Unique molecular identifiers were incorporated into the prepared TCRbeta library. TCRdb processed the PCR reads anew with MiXCR; each CDR3 protein has one entry. This sample has around 250,000 distinct CDR3 sequences, with about a tenth found just once. Here the sequenced sample was PBMCs from the stem cell graft donor, taken from the stem cell graft. Receptor source: a human donor who donated a stem cell graft to a child with SCID.

This clonotype was counted only a few times. CDR3 in DNA: TGTGCCAGCACCCCCGACAGGGGTACTGAAGCTTTCTTT. Its protein is CASTPDRGTEAFF. The rearrangement links TRBV5-6 to TRBJ1-1; 8 nucleotides agree with TRBD1. V lost 6 bases, J lost 5 bases, and 6 bases stayed unmatched. Germline V gene lookup returns CDR1 SGHDT and CDR2 YYEEEE. The CDR3 consists of 13 residues.

This clonotype was counted a few times. The rearrangement links TRBV29-1 to TRBJ1-1; the D is unclear. V dropped 7 bases and J dropped 2 bases, with 11 bases sitting between them. The CDR3 consists of 12 residues. Germline values: CDR1 SQVTM, CDR2 ANQGSEA. CDR3 protein: CSGTIVNTEAFF. The CDR3 DNA reads as TGCAGCGGAACTATCGTTAACACTGAAGCTTTCTTT. Full variable domain (missing parts from reference TRBV29-1 and TRBJ1-1): SAVISQKPSRDICQRGTSLTIQCQVDSQVTMMFWYRQQPGQSLTLIATANQGSEATYESGFVIDKFPISRPNLTFSTLTVSNMSPEDSSIYLCSGTIVNTEAFFGQGTRLTVV.

The count of this clonotype is one. The chain uses TRBV12-3 or TRBV12-4 and TRBJ1-1, with TRBD1 matching over 8 bases. The V gene end was trimmed by 5 bases and the J gene end by 9 bases; junction bases not matched to a gene: 11. The CDR3 loop spans 14 amino acids. The CDR3 nucleotides are TGTGCCAGCAGTCCCCCGGACAGGGAGGAGAAAGCTTTCTTT. Protein product: CASSPPDREEKAFF.

There are a few counts of this clonotype. The J gene is TRBJ2-3, the V gene TRBV9; D is ambiguous. The V and J ends lost 4 bases and 2 bases respectively, with 8 bases between them. CDR3 size: 13 residues. Germline CDR1 reads SGDLS; CDR2 reads YYNGEE. The CDR3, as DNA: TGTGCCAGCAGCTTTGAATTCACAGATACGCAGTATTTT. Translating gives CASSFEFTDTQYF.

The CDR3 DNA reads as TGTGCCATCAGTGGCGCAGGAACCCCCTACGAGCAGTACTTC. Translated, it gives CAISGAGTPYEQYF. The gene calls are TRBV10-3 and TRBJ2-7; D gene uncertain. The V end was cut by 4 bases, the J end by 2 bases, with 12 bases between. The germline V gene has CDR1 ENHRY and CDR2 SYGVKD. The CDR3 is 14 amino acids.

This chain uses TRBV12-3 or TRBV12-4 with TRBJ1-5; D is possibly TRBD1 (6 bases). The length of the CDR3 is 14 residues. Trimming stripped 2 bases from V and 6 bases from J, with 11 bases between. The CDR3 region has the DNA TGTGCCAGCAGTTTATATGAAGGGGGTCAGCCCCAGCATTTT. Its protein is CASSLYEGGQPQHF.

The chain couples TRBV15 to TRBJ1-3; 7 bases agree with TRBD1. The CDR3 consists of 17 residues. Looked up from germline, CDR1 is LNHNV and CDR2 is YYDKDF (reference sequence). Unmatched junction bases numbered 7, after V lost 0 bases and J lost 2 bases. The CDR3 reads CATSRDRGRGTGNTIYF. The CDR3 nucleotides are TGTGCCACCAGCAGAGACCGGGGCAGGGGGACTGGAAACACCATATATTTT. The full variable domain, with the rest looked up from reference TRBV15 and TRBJ1-3, is DAMVIQNPRYQVTQFGKPVTLSCSQTLNHNVMYWYQQKSSQAPKLLFHYYDKDFNNEADTPDNFQSRRPNTSFCFLDIRSPGLGDTAMYLCATSRDRGRGTGNTIYFGEGSWLTVV.

The chain couples TRBV29-1 to TRBJ2-7; maybe TRBD1 (5 bases). Germline assignment: CDR1 SQVTM and CDR2 ANQGSEA. This CDR3 spans 12 amino acids. Trimming removed 2 bases at V and 4 bases at J, with 9 bases between. CDR3 sequence: CSVERGGYEQYF. In nucleotides, the CDR3 is TGCAGCGTTGAAAGGGGTGGGTACGAGCAGTACTTC.

This rearrangement joins TRBV20-1 to TRBJ1-3, with D unclear. Trimming took 6 bases from V and 2 from J, leaving 5 bases between them. CDR1 is DFQATT and CDR2 is SNEGSKA in the germline V gene (reference sequence). The CDR3 covers 11 residues. As DNA, the CDR3 is TGCAGTGCGAGGGCTGGAAACACCATATATTTT. It is translated as CSARAGNTIYF.

This clonotype was seen only a few times. The V call is TRBV29-1, the J call TRBJ2-3; 10 bases are shared with TRBD2. Germline CDR1 and CDR2: SQVTM and ANQGSEA. This CDR3 has 15 residues. Trimming at V came to 3 bases and at J to 6 bases, leaving 9 bases not matched to a gene. CDR3 amino acids: CSVDRSGGASDTQYF. In DNA form, the CDR3 reads TGCAGCGTTGATAGGAGCGGGGGGGCCAGTGATACGCAGTATTTT.

This clonotype was seen more than once but under ten times. The V call is TRBV3-1, the J call TRBJ2-5, with D possibly TRBD2 on 5 matching bases. Germline values: CDR1 LGHDT, CDR2 YNNKEL (reference sequence). The CDR3 covers 15 residues. V lost 1 base, J lost 4 bases, and 13 bases lay in between. The chain's CDR3 is CASSQGPTTLETQYF. CDR3 coding DNA: TGTGCCAGCAGCCAAGGCCCGACTACCTTAGAGACCCAGTACTTC.

This clonotype was recorded at least ten times. The CDR3 loop is CASSSTGHGYTF. For the CDR3, the DNA is TGTGCCAGCAGTTCCACAGGGCATGGCTACACCTTC. The V and J genes are TRBV6-5 and TRBJ1-2; TRBD1 is a possible D gene (6 bases). Looked up from germline, CDR1 is MNHEY and CDR2 is SVGAGI. Trimming took 4 bases from V and 6 from J, leaving 9 bases between them. The CDR3 has 12 residues.

The chain employs TRBV5-1 and TRBJ2-5, with D perhaps matching TRBD1 (5 bases). The CDR3 runs to 14 residues. V was pared by 1 base and J by 5 bases, with 12 bases between. The germline gives CDR1 SGHRS, CDR2 YFSETQ. The CDR3 sequence: CASSLSARVETQYF. The CDR3 nucleotides read TGCGCCAGCAGCTTGAGCGCCAGGGTTGAGACCCAGTACTTC.